This TCR beta chain was documented in a study of cytomegalovirus exposure and HLA in healthy donors. Study outcomes and limitations: The study recorded 164 TCR beta chains that were cytomegalovirus-associated. Most observed TCR sequences were rare, whereas some public TCRs were detected in many donors.

The donors were members of the validation cohort, which comprised about 120 subjects and was separate from the first cohort of roughly 700 subjects. Germline V lookup: CDR1 GTSNPN, CDR2 SVGIG (reference sequence). V was pared by 2 bases and J by 4 bases, with 7 bases between. The CDR3 is made up of 12 amino acids. The method was immunoSEQ multiplex PCR; TCRdb's version includes in-frame clones alone and lacks a portion of them. The data contain roughly 260,000 clones, around nine tenths of them singletons. Of note for this clone: Its antigen is undetermined.

The sequenced sample consisted of PBMCs. The rearrangement joins TRBV30 to TRBJ2-3; unclear D gene. The source of this sequence is a young man in good health and CMV-seronegative. In DNA form, the CDR3 reads TGTGCCTGGAGTCTATTTCCAGATACGCAGTATTTT. As protein: CAWSLFPDTQYF. The full variable domain, its missing parts supplied by reference TRBV30 and TRBJ2-3, is SQTIHQWPATLVQPVGSPLSLECTVEGTSNPNLYWYRQAAGRGLQLLFYSVGIGQISSEVPQNLSASRPQDRQFILSSKKLLLSDSGFYLCAWSLFPDTQYFGPGTRLTVL.